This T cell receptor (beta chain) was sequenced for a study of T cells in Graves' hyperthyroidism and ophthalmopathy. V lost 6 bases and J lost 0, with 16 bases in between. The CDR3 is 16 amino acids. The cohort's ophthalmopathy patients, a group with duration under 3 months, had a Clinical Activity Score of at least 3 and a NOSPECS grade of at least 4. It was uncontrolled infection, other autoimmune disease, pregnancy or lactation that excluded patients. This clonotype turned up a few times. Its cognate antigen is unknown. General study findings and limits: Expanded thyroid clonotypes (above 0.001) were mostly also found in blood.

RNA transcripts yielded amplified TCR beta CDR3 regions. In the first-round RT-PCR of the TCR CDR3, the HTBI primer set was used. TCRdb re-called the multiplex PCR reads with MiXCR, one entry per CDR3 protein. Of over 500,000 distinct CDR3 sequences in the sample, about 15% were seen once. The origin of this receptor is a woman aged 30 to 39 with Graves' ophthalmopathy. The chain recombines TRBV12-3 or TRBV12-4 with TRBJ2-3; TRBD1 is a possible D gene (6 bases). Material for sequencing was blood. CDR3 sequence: CASSRQVPISTDTQYF. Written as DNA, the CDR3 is TGTGCCAGCAGCAGACAGGTCCCCATTAGCACAGATACGCAGTATTTT.